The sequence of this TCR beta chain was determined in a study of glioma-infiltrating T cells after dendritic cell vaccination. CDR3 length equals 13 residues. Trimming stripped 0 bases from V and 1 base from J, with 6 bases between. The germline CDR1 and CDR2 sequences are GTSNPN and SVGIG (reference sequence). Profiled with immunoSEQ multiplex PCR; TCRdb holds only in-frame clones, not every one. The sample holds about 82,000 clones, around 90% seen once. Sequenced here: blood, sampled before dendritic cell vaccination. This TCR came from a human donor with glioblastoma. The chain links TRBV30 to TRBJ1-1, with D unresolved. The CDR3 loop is CAWSVQQNTEAFF. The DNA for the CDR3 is TGTGCCTGGAGTGTACAGCAGAACACTGAAGCTTTCTTT.